This T cell receptor (beta chain) came from a study of blood T cells in healthy people across ages. Study-wide results and caveats: Age showed a roughly linear inverse relationship with TCR beta diversity per million T cells.

Unmatched junction bases numbered 6, after V lost 2 bases and J lost 4 bases. The CDR3 has 15 residues. Germline V gene data show CDR1 as SGDLS and CDR2 as YYNGEE. For the second PCR, which ran for roughly 7 to 11 cycles, a sample-barcoded 5' primer and a J-beta primer mix were used. TCRdb re-called the 5' RACE reads through MiXCR, storing one row per CDR3 protein. The sample contains 700,000 to 800,000 distinct CDR3 sequences, 43% of which appear only once. A remark on this clonotype: Its matching antigen is unknown.

Healthy Caucasians from Russia aged about 6 to 90 served as donors. Per sample, at least 5 micrograms of total RNA were extracted. This clonotype was sampled from a woman aged 55-70 years in good health. The genes are TRBV9 and TRBJ2-1; 7 positions match TRBD2. The sample comprised blood. CDR3 in amino acids: CASSVGLGRYNEQFF. The CDR3 DNA follows: TGTGCCAGCAGCGTTGGACTAGGGCGTTACAATGAGCAGTTCTTC.